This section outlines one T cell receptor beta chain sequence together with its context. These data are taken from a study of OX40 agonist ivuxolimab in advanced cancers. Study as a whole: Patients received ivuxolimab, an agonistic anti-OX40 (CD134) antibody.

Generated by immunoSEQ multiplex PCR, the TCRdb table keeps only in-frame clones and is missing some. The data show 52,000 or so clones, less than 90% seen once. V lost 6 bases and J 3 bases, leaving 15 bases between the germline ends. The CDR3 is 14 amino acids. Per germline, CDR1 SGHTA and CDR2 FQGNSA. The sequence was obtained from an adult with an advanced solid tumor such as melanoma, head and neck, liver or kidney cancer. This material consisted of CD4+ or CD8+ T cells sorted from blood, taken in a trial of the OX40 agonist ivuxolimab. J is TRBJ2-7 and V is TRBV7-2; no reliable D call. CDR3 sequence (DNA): TGTGCCAGCAGTTCAGACGGCAGTAACTACGAGCAGTACTTC. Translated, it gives CASSSDGSNYEQYF.